This T cell receptor (beta chain) emerged from a study of CD8 T cells in ankylosing spondylitis. The sample holds many counts of this clonotype. As yet, its antigen is unknown. One entry per CDR3 protein, called by TCRdb with MiXCR from the 5' RACE reads. Found here are 330,000 or so distinct CDR3 sequences, around 7.6% of them singletons; the top ten hold less than 15%. Study results and caveats: About 8 highly homologous variants made up a TCR beta motif that seemed to typify ankylosing spondylitis blood. In synovial fluid and blood from reactive arthritis, some motif variants were previously reported. Matched ankylosing spondylitis synovial fluid reportedly showed significant enrichment of disease-linked clones.

The CDR3 is 16 residues long. V lost 4 bases, J lost 1 base, and 15 bases lay in between. Germline CDR1 and CDR2: MDHEN and SYDVKM. Specimen: blood, either unsorted or a sorted T cell fraction (not recorded which). The TCR comes from a male donor with ankylosing spondylitis. The chain is built from TRBV28 and TRBJ2-3; weak D call: TRBD2 (6 bases). The CDR3 sequence: CASSYGLTVGTDTQYF. CDR3 in DNA: TGTGCCAGCAGTTACGGACTAACCGTGGGCACAGATACGCAGTATTTT.